These 2 T cell receptor beta chains were all obtained from the same sample, sequenced in a study of shared clonotypes between healthy human individuals. Naivety among CD8 cells was defined by CD45RO negativity and positive CCR7 selection, thereby excluding terminally differentiated effector memory CD45RA+ cells. This table comes from immunoSEQ multiplex PCR, and its TCRdb copy is limited to in-frame clones, with some not included. The profile covers 750,000 to 1,000,000 clones, with 85% to 95% appearing a single time and more than 20% taken by the ten largest. The sequenced sample consisted of naive CD8+ T cells sorted from blood. These receptors originate from a man aged 25-40 years in good health.

The chain couples TRBV6-1 to TRBJ1-2; D perhaps matches TRBD1 (6 bases). Looked up from germline, CDR1 is MNHNS and CDR2 is SASEGT. The CDR3 has 14 residues. The V and J ends lost 2 bases and 6 bases respectively, with 13 bases between them. In DNA, the CDR3 is TGTGCCAGCAGTGAACCGGGACATGGGAATGGCTACACCTTC. Translated, it gives CASSEPGHGNGYTF.

This clone was counted a single time. The rearrangement joins TRBV15 to TRBJ2-7, with 9 bases fitting TRBD1. The length of the CDR3 is 14 residues. Trimming at V came to 5 bases and at J to 7 bases, leaving 9 bases not matched to a gene. CDR1 is LNHNV and CDR2 is YYDKDF in the germline V gene (reference sequence). The CDR3 reads CATSPRTGDGEQYF. As DNA, the CDR3 is TGTGCCACCAGCCCGCGGACAGGGGACGGGGAGCAGTACTTC.